Listed below are T cell receptor beta chains from one sample, sequenced in a study of blood T cell repertoires in COVID-19. Assay used: immunoSEQ multiplex PCR; TCRdb lists only in-frame clones, some missing. The profile covers some 300,000 clones, with about 85% appearing a single time and more than 2% taken by the ten largest. Sequencing input: peripheral blood. Receptors were obtained from a man aged 18 to 30 with active or convalescent COVID-19. Each CDR3 is given with its conserved first and last residue. A D gene is named only where the DNA matches it firmly. Not all rows give a size; the values are once, few, many and, for expanded clones, a class.

-	TRBV7-9	few	TRBJ2-7	CASSSQYEQYF	TGTGCCAGCAGCTCCCAGTACGAGCAGTACTTC
TRBD2	TRBV20-1	few	TRBJ2-1	CSASTRLVAGGDNEQFF	TGCAGTGCTAGTACCCGGCTCGTAGCGGGAGGCGACAATGAGCAGTTCTTC
-	TRBV3-1/TRBV3-2	-	TRBJ2-7	CASSQVATRSPSYEQYF	TGTGCCAGCAGCCAAGTCGCGACTAGATCTCCAAGCTACGAGCAGTACTTC
TRBD1	TRBV5-5	-	TRBJ2-1	CASSRPGQGYNEQFF	TGTGCCAGCAGTAGGCCGGGACAGGGATACAATGAGCAGTTCTTC
TRBD2	TRBV19	-	TRBJ2-3	CASRPGSGGGNTQYF	TGTGCCAGTAGACCAGGTAGCGGGGGAGGGAATACGCAGTATTTT
TRBD1	TRBV2	-	TRBJ1-2	CASRKETGYGYTF	TGTGCCAGCAGGAAAGAGACAGGGTATGGCTACACCTTC
-	TRBV6-5	few	TRBJ1-5	CASSYTHGNDQPQHF	TGTGCCAGCAGTTATACACACGGGAACGATCAGCCCCAGCATTTT
TRBD2	TRBV7-9	-	TRBJ2-2	CASRAASGRVDTGELFF	TGTGCCAGCAGGGCCGCTAGCGGGAGAGTCGACACCGGGGAGCTGTTTTTT
TRBD2	TRBV12-5	-	TRBJ2-3	CASGFVAGARTDTQYF	TGTGCTAGTGGTTTTGTAGCGGGGGCTCGCACAGATACGCAGTATTTT
-	TRBV5-5	-	TRBJ1-5	CASSWESNQPQHF	TGTGCCAGCAGCTGGGAGAGCAATCAGCCCCAGCATTTT
TRBD2	TRBV6-6	-	TRBJ2-3	CASLGGGTDTQYF	TGTGCCTCCCTGGGGGGGGGCACAGATACGCAGTATTTT
-	TRBV4-1	-	TRBJ1-1	CASSQDRGSTEAFF	TGCGCCAGCAGCCAAGATAGGGGGAGCACTGAAGCTTTCTTT
-	TRBV14	-	TRBJ2-7	CASSQAGGLPYEQYF	TGTGCCAGCAGCCAAGCGGGGGGCCTCCCCTACGAGCAGTACTTC
TRBD2	TRBV6-5	few	TRBJ2-7	CASRGEGFGFQQYF	TGTGCCAGCAGGGGGGAGGGTTTCGGTTTCCAGCAGTACTTC
-	TRBV15	-	TRBJ2-3	CATSRDRLVRNTDTQYF	TGTGCCACCAGCAGAGACCGACTAGTCCGGAACACAGATACGCAGTATTTT
-	TRBV5-1	-	TRBJ1-1	CASRWDLNTEAFF	TGCGCCAGCAGATGGGACTTGAACACTGAAGCTTTCTTT
-	TRBV29-1	-	TRBJ2-5	CSVDGRGFRETQYF	TGCAGCGTTGATGGAAGGGGCTTCCGAGAGACCCAGTACTTC
-	TRBV10-3	-	TRBJ1-2	CAISGSRDGYTF	TGTGCCATCAGTGGATCCAGGGATGGCTACACCTTC
TRBD1	TRBV10-3	-	TRBJ1-4	CAISEKQGDLLFF	TGTGCCATCAGTGAGAAGCAGGGGGACCTACTGTTTTTT
TRBD1	TRBV6-2/TRBV6-3	-	TRBJ2-2	CASSRTDRGTGELFF	TGTGCCAGCAGCCGTACCGACAGGGGCACCGGGGAGCTGTTTTTT
TRBD1	TRBV3-1/TRBV3-2	-	TRBJ2-5	CASSQVGTGGQETQYF	TGTGCCAGCAGCCAAGTTGGGACAGGGGGACAAGAGACCCAGTACTTC
TRBD1	TRBV4-2	once	TRBJ1-1	CASSQVGQGTEDTEAFF	TGTGCCAGCAGCCAAGTGGGACAGGGGACGGAAGACACTGAAGCTTTCTTT
TRBD2	TRBV27	-	TRBJ2-1	CASRKLAASYNEQFF	TGTGCCAGCAGGAAACTAGCGGCCTCCTACAATGAGCAGTTCTTC
-	TRBV27	-	TRBJ1-2	CASSSGRGGYGYTF	TGTGCCAGCAGTTCTGGGCGGGGGGGATATGGCTACACCTTC
TRBD2	TRBV7-9	few	TRBJ2-1	CASRPPGLSPFF	TGTGCCAGCAGGCCGCCGGGACTATCTCCGTTCTTC
-	TRBV27	-	TRBJ2-6	CASSFSGANVLTF	TGTGCCAGCAGTTTTTCAGGGGCCAACGTCCTGACTTTC
-	TRBV4-3	-	TRBJ2-7	CASSQDHGGEQYF	TGCGCCAGCAGCCAGGACCACGGGGGTGAGCAGTACTTC
-	TRBV6-1	-	TRBJ1-4	CASSEGGWNDEKLFF	TGTGCCAGCAGTGAGGGGGGGTGGAATGATGAAAAACTGTTTTTT
TRBD1	TRBV7-3	-	TRBJ2-2	CASSQNSRDSNGELFF	TGTGCCAGCAGCCAGAATAGCCGGGACAGTAACGGGGAGCTGTTTTTT
TRBD2	TRBV7-2	-	TRBJ2-1	CASTGWASGGLEQFF	TGTGCCAGCACCGGCTGGGCTAGCGGGGGTCTTGAGCAGTTCTTC
TRBD2	TRBV7-2	-	TRBJ2-2	CASSLGLAGTITGELFF	TGTGCCAGCAGCTTAGGGCTAGCGGGGACGATCACCGGGGAGCTGTTTTTT